These T cell receptor beta chains were read from a single sample in a study of T cell repertoires in cytomegalovirus infection. TCRdb reprocessed the reads via MiXCR and lists one record per CDR3 protein. Found here are 150,000 to 190,000 distinct CDR3 sequences, around 24% of them singletons; the top ten hold around 9.9%. The sample was PBMCs. The receptors were sampled from a human donor in good health (CMV status not recorded). Some clones in this sample may be carry-over from other donors' samples. The CDR3 runs from the conserved cysteine through the conserved F or W. The order of the fields is CDR3 DNA, CDR3 protein, clone size, V gene, J gene, D gene. D genes are given only for firm matches. Clone size appears in some rows only: once, few, many, or a class for an expanded clone.

cdr3_nt: TGTGCCAGCAGTGAGATGGGACAGGGGGCGGTTAACTATGGCTACACCTTC
cdr3_aa: CASSEMGQGAVNYGYTF
clone_size: -
v_call: TRBV2
j_call: TRBJ1-2
d_call: TRBD1

cdr3_nt: TGTGCCAGCAGCCCTCGGCTAGCGGGAACCTACGAGCAGTACTTC
cdr3_aa: CASSPRLAGTYEQYF
clone_size: many
v_call: TRBV7-2
j_call: TRBJ2-7
d_call: TRBD2

cdr3_nt: TGCGCCAGCAGCTCCCCAGGGCTTGGGGAGCTGTTTTTT
cdr3_aa: CASSSPGLGELFF
clone_size: -
v_call: TRBV5-1
j_call: TRBJ2-2
d_call: -

cdr3_nt: TGCAGCGGGCAAAATGAGCAGTTCTTC
cdr3_aa: CSGQNEQFF
clone_size: -
v_call: TRBV29-1
j_call: TRBJ2-1
d_call: -

cdr3_nt: TGTGCCAGCAGGGGACAGGGGCCGGGGAGTGAGCAGTACTTC
cdr3_aa: CASRGQGPGSEQYF
clone_size: -
v_call: TRBV5-4
j_call: TRBJ2-7
d_call: TRBD1

cdr3_nt: TGTGCCAGCAGCGATGGTTGGAAACTGTTTTTT
cdr3_aa: CASSDGWKLFF
clone_size: medium-sized
v_call: TRBV7-9
j_call: TRBJ1-4
d_call: -

cdr3_nt: TGTGCCAGCAGCTTATGGCAGAGCACAGATACGCAGTATTTT
cdr3_aa: CASSLWQSTDTQYF
clone_size: many
v_call: TRBV7-2
j_call: TRBJ2-3
d_call: -

cdr3_nt: TGCAGCGTTGAAGATCCTGAGGTTCCCACAGATACGCAGTATTTT
cdr3_aa: CSVEDPEVPTDTQYF
clone_size: few
v_call: TRBV29-1
j_call: TRBJ2-3
d_call: -

cdr3_nt: TGTGCCAGCAGTCGGCGACAGGGAAGCTCCTACGAGCAGTACTTC
cdr3_aa: CASSRRQGSSYEQYF
clone_size: few
v_call: TRBV7-8
j_call: TRBJ2-7
d_call: TRBD1

cdr3_nt: TGTGCCAGCAGCTTAGGGGGGGGTGAGGCGACTGAAGCTTTCTTT
cdr3_aa: CASSLGGGEATEAFF
clone_size: -
v_call: TRBV7-8
j_call: TRBJ1-1
d_call: -

cdr3_nt: TGTGCCAGCAGCCTTGGGACTTCTCTTGCTAATGAGCAGTTCTTC
cdr3_aa: CASSLGTSLANEQFF
clone_size: many
v_call: TRBV28
j_call: TRBJ2-1
d_call: -

cdr3_nt: TGTGCCAGCAGCCCTGGGCTAGCCGATACGCAGTATTTT
cdr3_aa: CASSPGLADTQYF
clone_size: -
v_call: TRBV7-2
j_call: TRBJ2-3
d_call: -

cdr3_nt: TGTGCCAGCAGCTTGTCCAGGGCAAATTCACCCCTCCACTTT
cdr3_aa: CASSLSRANSPLHF
clone_size: few
v_call: TRBV5-6
j_call: TRBJ1-6
d_call: -

cdr3_nt: TGTGCCAGCAGCTTAGAGGGCAGGGGGCAAACTGAAGCTTTCTTT
cdr3_aa: CASSLEGRGQTEAFF
clone_size: many
v_call: TRBV7-2
j_call: TRBJ1-1
d_call: TRBD1

cdr3_nt: TGCAGTGCTACCGGGACTAGCGGGGGACACAATGAGCAGTTCTTC
cdr3_aa: CSATGTSGGHNEQFF
clone_size: -
v_call: TRBV20-1
j_call: TRBJ2-1
d_call: TRBD2

cdr3_nt: TGTGCCAGCACCGAAGGACAGCACGGGATCGGCTACACCTTC
cdr3_aa: CASTEGQHGIGYTF
clone_size: many
v_call: TRBV6-6
j_call: TRBJ1-2
d_call: -

cdr3_nt: TGTGCCAGCAGCGCATTGGACGGCCCCGAAGCTTTCTTT
cdr3_aa: CASSALDGPEAFF
clone_size: many
v_call: TRBV7-8
j_call: TRBJ1-1
d_call: -

cdr3_nt: TGTGCCAGCAGTGAAGGTACCTACAGGGGAAAAGAGACCCAGTACTTC
cdr3_aa: CASSEGTYRGKETQYF
clone_size: many
v_call: TRBV2
j_call: TRBJ2-5
d_call: TRBD1